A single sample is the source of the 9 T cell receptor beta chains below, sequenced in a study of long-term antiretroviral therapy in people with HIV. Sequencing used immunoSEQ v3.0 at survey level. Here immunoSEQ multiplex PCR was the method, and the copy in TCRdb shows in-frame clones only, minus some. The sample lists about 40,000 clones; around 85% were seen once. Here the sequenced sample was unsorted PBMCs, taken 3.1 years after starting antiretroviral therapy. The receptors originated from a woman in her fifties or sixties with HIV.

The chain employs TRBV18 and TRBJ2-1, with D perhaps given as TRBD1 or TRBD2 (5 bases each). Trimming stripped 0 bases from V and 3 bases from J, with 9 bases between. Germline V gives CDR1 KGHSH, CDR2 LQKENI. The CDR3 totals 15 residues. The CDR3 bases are TGTGCCAGCTCACCACCGAGAGGGGACTACAATGAGCAGTTCTTC. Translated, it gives CASSPPRGDYNEQFF. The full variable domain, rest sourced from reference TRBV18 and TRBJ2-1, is NAGVMQNPRHLVRRRGQEARLRCSPMKGHSHVYWYRQLPEEGLKFMVYLQKENIIDESGMPKERFSAEFPKEGPSILRIQQVVRGDSAAYFCASSPPRGDYNEQFFGPGTRLTVL.

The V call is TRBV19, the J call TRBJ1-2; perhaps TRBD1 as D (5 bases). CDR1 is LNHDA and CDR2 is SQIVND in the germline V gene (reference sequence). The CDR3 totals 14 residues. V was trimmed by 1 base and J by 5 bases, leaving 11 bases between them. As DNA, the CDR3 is TGTGCCAGTAGTATAGGCAGCGGGACGTATGGCTACACCTTC. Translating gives CASSIGSGTYGYTF. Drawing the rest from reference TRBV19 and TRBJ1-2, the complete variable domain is DGGITQSPKYLFRKEGQNVTLSCEQNLNHDAMYWYRQDPGQGLRLIYYSQIVNDFQKGDIAEGYSVSREKKESFPLTVTSAQKNPTAFYLCASSIGSGTYGYTFGSGTRLTVV.

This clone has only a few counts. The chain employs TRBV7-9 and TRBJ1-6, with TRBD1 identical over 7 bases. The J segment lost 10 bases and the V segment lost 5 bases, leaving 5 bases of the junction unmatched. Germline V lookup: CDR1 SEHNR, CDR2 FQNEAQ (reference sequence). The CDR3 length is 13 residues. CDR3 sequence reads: CASSRQGGSPLHF. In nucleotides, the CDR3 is TGTGCCAGCAGCCGACAGGGAGGCTCACCCCTCCACTTT.

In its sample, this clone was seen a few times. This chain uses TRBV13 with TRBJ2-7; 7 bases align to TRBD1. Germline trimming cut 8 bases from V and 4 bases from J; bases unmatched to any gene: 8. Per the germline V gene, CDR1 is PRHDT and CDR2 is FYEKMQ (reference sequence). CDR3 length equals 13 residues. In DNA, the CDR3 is TGTGCCAGCGGAATCGGGACAGATTACGAGCAGTACTTC. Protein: CASGIGTDYEQYF. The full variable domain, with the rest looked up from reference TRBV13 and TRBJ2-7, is AAGVIQSPRHLIKEKRETATLKCYPIPRHDTVYWYQQGPGQDPQFLISFYEKMQSDKGSIPDRFSAQQFSDYHSELNMSSLELGDSALYFCASGIGTDYEQYFGPGTRLTVT.

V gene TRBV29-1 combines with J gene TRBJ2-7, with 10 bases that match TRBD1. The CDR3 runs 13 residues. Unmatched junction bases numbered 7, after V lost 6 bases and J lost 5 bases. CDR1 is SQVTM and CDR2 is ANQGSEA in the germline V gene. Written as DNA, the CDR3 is TGCAGCGTGGATGGGACAGGGGTAAACGAGCAGTACTTC. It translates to CSVDGTGVNEQYF.

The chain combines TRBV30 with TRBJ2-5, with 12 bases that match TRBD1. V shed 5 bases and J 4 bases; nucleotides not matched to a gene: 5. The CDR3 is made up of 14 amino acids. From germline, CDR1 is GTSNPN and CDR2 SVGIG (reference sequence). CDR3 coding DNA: TGTGCCTGGGACCGGGACAGGGGGCGAGAGACCCAGTACTTC. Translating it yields CAWDRDRGRETQYF.

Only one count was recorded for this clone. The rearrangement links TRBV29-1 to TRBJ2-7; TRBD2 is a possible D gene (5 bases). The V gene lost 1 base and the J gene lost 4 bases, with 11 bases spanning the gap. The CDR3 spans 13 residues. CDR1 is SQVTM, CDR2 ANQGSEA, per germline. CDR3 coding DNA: TGCAGCGTTGAAGTGAACAGAGGGTACGAGCAGTACTTC. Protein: CSVEVNRGYEQYF.

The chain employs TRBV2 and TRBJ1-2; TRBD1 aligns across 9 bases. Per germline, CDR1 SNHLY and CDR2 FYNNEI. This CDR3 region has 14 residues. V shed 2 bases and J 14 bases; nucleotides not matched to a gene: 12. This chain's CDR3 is CASSELTGGRSVTF. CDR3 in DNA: TGTGCCAGCAGTGAATTAACAGGGGGCAGATCTGTTACCTTC. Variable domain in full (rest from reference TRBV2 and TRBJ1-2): EPEVTQTPSHQVTQMGQEVILRCVPISNHLYFYWYRQILGQKVEFLVSFYNNEISEKSEIFDDQFSVERPDGSNFTLKIRSTKLEDSAMYFCASSELTGGRSVTFGSGTRLTVV.

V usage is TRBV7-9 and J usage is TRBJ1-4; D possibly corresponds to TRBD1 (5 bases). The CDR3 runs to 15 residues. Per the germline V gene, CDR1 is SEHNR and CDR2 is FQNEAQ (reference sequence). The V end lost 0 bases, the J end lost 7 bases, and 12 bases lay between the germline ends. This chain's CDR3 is CASSLAARGGEKLFF. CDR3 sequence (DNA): TGTGCCAGCAGCTTAGCGGCGAGGGGAGGTGAAAAACTGTTTTTT. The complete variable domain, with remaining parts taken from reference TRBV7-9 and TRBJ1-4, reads DTGVSQNPRHKITKRGQNVTFRCDPISEHNRLYWYRQTLGQGPEFLTYFQNEAQLEKSRLLSDRFSAERPKGSFSTLEIQRTEQGDSAMYLCASSLAARGGEKLFFGSGTQLSVL.